Below, one T cell receptor beta chain is given with its context. Original methodology: Amplification of reference gene primers provided the estimated nucleated cell counts. Some clones are missing from TCRdb's copy, which holds only in-frame ones; the method was immunoSEQ multiplex PCR. D and trimming were read from the DNA, whereas the V and J calls and clone size are those reported in that table. The table has fewer than 500,000 clones, 70% to 90% seen once; the top ten hold approximately 0.92%. This record comes from a study of blood T cell repertoires in COVID-19. On the study more broadly: Samples came from the United States, Italy and Spain, spanning acute and convalescent COVID-19. PBMCs, B-cell-depleted T cells, or T cells were the source of the cDNA or gDNA that made up the material.

Seattle cases were enrolled at active infection and followed longitudinally. The receptor was derived from a man aged 18-30 years with COVID-19, enrolled during active disease. Sequencing was done on a sample of peripheral blood.

The CDR3 loop is CASSEIAGEAEQYF. In DNA form, the CDR3 reads TGCGCCAGCAGCGAGATAGCGGGAGAGGCCGAGCAGTACTTC. This chain connects TRBV5-1 to TRBJ2-7, with TRBD2 identical over 9 bases. Germline assignment: CDR1 SGHRS and CDR2 YFSETQ. The CDR3 loop spans 14 amino acids. V lost 4 bases, J lost 6 bases, and 8 bases stayed unmatched.